This T cell receptor (beta chain) was recorded in a study of blood T cell repertoires in COVID-19. Study as a whole: The study drew acute and convalescent COVID-19 samples from the United States, Italy and Spain. T cells, B-cell-depleted T cells, or PBMCs supplied cDNA or gDNA.

Original analysis: The authors estimated nucleated cell counts from reference gene primer amplification. Data came from immunoSEQ multiplex PCR; TCRdb stores just in-frame clones and leaves some out. The V and J calls and clone size were taken over from that table, and D and trimming were inferred from the DNA. The profile shows 55,000 to 65,000 clones, approximately 91% of them singletons. Deletions cut 5 bases from V and 7 bases from J, with 9 bases between. Germline V gene lookup returns CDR1 SQVTM and CDR2 ANQGSEA. The CDR3 covers 11 residues. J is TRBJ2-1 and V is TRBV29-1; a weak D match, TRBD2 (6 bases). This receptor was identified in a human donor in a cohort sampled during active COVID-19. Sequencing was performed on peripheral blood. In nucleotides, the CDR3 is TGCAGCGTTATCGCGGGGAATGAGCAGTTCTTC. It specifies CSVIAGNEQFF.